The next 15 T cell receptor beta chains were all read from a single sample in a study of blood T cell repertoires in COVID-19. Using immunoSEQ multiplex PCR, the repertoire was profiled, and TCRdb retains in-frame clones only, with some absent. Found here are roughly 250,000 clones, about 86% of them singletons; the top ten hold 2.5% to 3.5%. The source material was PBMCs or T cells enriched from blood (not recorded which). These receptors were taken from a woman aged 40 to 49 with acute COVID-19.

For the CDR3, the DNA is TGTGCCAGTAGTCCGGACAGGGGTATTTCCCAGCATTTT. The encoded protein is CASSPDRGISQHF. This chain joins TRBV19 and TRBJ1-5; 9 positions match TRBD1. The CDR3 sequence is 13 residues long. Germline loops: CDR1 LNHDA, CDR2 SQIVND (reference sequence). After removal of 5 bases from V and 11 bases from J, the junction contained 7 bases not matched to a gene.

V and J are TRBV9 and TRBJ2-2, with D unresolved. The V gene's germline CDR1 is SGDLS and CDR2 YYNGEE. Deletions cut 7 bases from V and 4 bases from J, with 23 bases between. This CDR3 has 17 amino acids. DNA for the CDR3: TGTGCCAGCTCCGCAGGCCGGATAAAACGTGGCACCGGGGAGCTGTTTTTT. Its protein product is CASSAGRIKRGTGELFF.

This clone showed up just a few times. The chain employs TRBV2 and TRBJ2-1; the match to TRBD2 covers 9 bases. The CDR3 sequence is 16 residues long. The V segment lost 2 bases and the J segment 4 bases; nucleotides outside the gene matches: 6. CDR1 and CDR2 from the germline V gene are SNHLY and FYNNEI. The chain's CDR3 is CASSESASGVYNEQFF. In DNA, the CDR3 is TGTGCCAGCAGTGAATCAGCTAGCGGGGTTTACAATGAGCAGTTCTTC. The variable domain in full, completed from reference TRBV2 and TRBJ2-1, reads EPEVTQTPSHQVTQMGQEVILRCVPISNHLYFYWYRQILGQKVEFLVSFYNNEISEKSEIFDDQFSVERPDGSNFTLKIRSTKLEDSAMYFCASSESASGVYNEQFFGPGTRLTVL.

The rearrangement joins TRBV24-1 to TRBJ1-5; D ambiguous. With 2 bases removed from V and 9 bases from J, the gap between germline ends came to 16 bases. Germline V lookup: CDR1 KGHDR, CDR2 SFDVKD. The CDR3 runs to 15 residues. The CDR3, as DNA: TGTGCCACCAGTGATTCGGACGGAGTGGAGGGGCCCCAGCATTTT. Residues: CATSDSDGVEGPQHF.

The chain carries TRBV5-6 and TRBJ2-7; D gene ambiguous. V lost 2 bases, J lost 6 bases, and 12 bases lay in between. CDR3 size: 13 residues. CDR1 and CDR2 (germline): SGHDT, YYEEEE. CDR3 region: CASSFDPSGEQYF. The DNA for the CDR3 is TGTGCCAGCAGCTTCGACCCCTCGGGCGAGCAGTACTTC.

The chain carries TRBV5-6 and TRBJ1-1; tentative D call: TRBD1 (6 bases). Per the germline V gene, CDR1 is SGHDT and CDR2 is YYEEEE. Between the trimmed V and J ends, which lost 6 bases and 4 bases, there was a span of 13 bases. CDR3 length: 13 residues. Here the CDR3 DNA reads TGTGCCAGCAAGCGGGGGGCTGGCACTGAAGCTTTCTTT. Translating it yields CASKRGAGTEAFF.

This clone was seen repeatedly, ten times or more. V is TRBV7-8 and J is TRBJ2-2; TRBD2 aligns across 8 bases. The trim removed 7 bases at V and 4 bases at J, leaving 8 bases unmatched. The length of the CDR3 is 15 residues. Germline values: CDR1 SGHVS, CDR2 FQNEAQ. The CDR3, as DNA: TGTGCCAGCACCCCGAGGACTAGCCCCACCGGGGAGCTGTTTTTT. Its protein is CASTPRTSPTGELFF.

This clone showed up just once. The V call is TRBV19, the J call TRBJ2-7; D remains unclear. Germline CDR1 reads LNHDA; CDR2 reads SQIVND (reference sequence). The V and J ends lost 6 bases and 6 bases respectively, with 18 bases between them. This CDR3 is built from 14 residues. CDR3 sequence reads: CASSEHSDSGEQYF. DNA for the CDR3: TGTGCCAGTAGCGAGCACTCGGATTCAGGCGAGCAGTACTTC.

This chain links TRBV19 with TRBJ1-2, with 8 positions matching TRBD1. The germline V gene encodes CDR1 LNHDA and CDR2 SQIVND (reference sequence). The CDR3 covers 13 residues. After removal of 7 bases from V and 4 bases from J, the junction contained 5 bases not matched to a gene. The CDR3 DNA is TGTGCCAGTACCACAGGACAGGGCTATGGCTACACCTTC. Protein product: CASTTGQGYGYTF.

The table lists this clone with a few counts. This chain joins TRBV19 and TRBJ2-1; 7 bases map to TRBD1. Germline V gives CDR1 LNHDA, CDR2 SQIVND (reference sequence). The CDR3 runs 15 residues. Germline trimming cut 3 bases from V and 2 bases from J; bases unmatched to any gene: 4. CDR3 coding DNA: TGTGCCAGTAGTATTGGCCAGGGGGCCTACAATGAGCAGTTCTTC. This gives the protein CASSIGQGAYNEQFF. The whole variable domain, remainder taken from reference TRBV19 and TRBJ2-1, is DGGITQSPKYLFRKEGQNVTLSCEQNLNHDAMYWYRQDPGQGLRLIYYSQIVNDFQKGDIAEGYSVSREKKESFPLTVTSAQKNPTAFYLCASSIGQGAYNEQFFGPGTRLTVL.

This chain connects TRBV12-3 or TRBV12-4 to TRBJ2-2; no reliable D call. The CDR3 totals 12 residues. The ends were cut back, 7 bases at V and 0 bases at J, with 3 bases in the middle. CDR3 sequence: CASTPNTGELFF. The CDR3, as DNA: TGTGCCAGCACTCCGAACACCGGGGAGCTGTTTTTT.

CDR3 nucleotides: TGTGCCAGCAGCCAAGATCTAAACAGGGCAAATGGCTACACCTTC. Amino acid sequence: CASSQDLNRANGYTF. The chain employs TRBV3-1 (or the pseudogene TRBV3-2) and TRBJ1-2; D might be TRBD1 (6 bases). The CDR3 has 15 residues. Germline lookup yields CDR1 LGHDT and CDR2 YNNKEL (reference sequence). V was shortened by 0 bases and J by 6 bases, with 14 bases between the two germline ends.

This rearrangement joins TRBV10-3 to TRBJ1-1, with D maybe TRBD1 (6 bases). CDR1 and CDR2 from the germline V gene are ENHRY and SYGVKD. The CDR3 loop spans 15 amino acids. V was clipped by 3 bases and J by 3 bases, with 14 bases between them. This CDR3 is CAISDRGGADTEAFF. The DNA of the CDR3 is TGTGCCATCAGTGACCGGGGGGGGGCGGACACTGAAGCTTTCTTT.

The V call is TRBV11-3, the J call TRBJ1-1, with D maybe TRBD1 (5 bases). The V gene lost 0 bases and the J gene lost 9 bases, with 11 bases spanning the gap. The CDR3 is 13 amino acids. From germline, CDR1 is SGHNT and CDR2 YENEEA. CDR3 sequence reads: CASSLEQVGQAFF. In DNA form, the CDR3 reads TGTGCCAGCAGCTTAGAACAGGTGGGGCAAGCTTTCTTT.

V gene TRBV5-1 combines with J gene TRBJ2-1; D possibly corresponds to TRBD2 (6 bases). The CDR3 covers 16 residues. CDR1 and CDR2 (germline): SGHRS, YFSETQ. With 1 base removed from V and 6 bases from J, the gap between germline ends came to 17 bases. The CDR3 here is CASSLSVRDAPNEQFF. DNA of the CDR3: TGCGCCAGCAGCTTGAGCGTGCGGGATGCCCCCAATGAGCAGTTCTTC. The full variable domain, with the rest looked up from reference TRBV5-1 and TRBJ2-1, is KAGVTQTPRYLIKTRGQQVTLSCSPISGHRSVSWYQQTPGQGLQFLFEYFSETQRNKGNFPGRFSGRQFSNSRSEMNVSTLELGDSALYLCASSLSVRDAPNEQFFGPGTRLTVL.